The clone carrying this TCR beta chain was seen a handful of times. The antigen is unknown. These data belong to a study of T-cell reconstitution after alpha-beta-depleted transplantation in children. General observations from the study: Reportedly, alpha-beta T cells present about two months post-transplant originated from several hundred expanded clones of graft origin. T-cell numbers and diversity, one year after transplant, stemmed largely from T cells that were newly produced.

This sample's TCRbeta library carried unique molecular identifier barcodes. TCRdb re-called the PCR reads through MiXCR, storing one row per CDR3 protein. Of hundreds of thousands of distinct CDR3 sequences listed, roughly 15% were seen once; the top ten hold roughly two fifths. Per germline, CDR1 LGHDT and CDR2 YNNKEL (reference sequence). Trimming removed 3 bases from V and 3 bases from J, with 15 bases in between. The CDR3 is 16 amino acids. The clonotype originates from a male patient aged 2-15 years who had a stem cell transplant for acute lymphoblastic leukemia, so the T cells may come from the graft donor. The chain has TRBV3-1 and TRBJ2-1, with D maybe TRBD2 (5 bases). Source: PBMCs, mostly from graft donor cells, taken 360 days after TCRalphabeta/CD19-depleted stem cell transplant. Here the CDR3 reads CASSQGNLRGYNEQFF. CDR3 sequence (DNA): TGTGCCAGCAGCCAGGGGAACCTTCGGGGCTACAATGAGCAGTTCTTC.